This T cell receptor (beta chain) originates from a study of cytomegalovirus exposure and HLA in healthy donors. Study background: Both the 120 validation repertoires and the approximately 670 first-cohort repertoires used the same platform, as reported by a later analysis. Study results and caveats: A classifier reportedly called cytomegalovirus status with high sensitivity and specificity.

The data were produced by immunoSEQ multiplex PCR, yet TCRdb's version contains in-frame clones alone and is incomplete. The sample carries approximately 71,000 clones, roughly nine tenths recorded once. This clone appeared a single time. Its antigen remains unknown. V lost 5 bases, J lost 6 bases, and 16 bases stayed unmatched. Per the germline V gene, CDR1 is MDHEN and CDR2 is SYDVKM. The CDR3 consists of 17 residues. Donors were drawn from the 120-subject validation cohort, separate from the roughly 700-subject first cohort. Sequenced material: PBMCs. The chain has TRBV28 and TRBJ1-5, with 7 bases lining up with TRBD1. The sequence was obtained from a man aged 18 to 30 in good health and CMV-seronegative. CDR3 DNA: TGTGCCAGCAGTGCCTTCCACAGGGGATCACGCTTTCAGCCCCAGCATTTT. Protein product: CASSAFHRGSRFQPQHF. Based on the CDR3 plus reference TRBV28 and TRBJ1-5, the full variable domain is DVKVTQSSRYLVKRTGEKVFLECVQDMDHENMFWYRQDPGLGLRLIYFSYDVKMKEKGDIPEGYSVSREKKERFSLILESASTNQTSMYLCASSAFHRGSRFQPQHFGDGTRLSIL.